A single sample gave rise to the 32 T cell receptor beta chains below, sequenced in a study of blood T cell repertoires in COVID-19. The table came from immunoSEQ multiplex PCR; TCRdb's copy has only in-frame clones and leaves some out. Of 120,000 to 150,000 clones in the sample, about 90% are singletons; the top ten hold 37%. Sequenced sample: peripheral blood. These receptors were obtained from a man aged 45-65 years who had recovered from COVID-19.

The gene calls are TRBV4-1 and TRBJ1-2, with TRBD1 matching over 7 bases. V dropped 0 bases and J dropped 4; count of bases not matched to a gene: 11. There are 17 residues in the CDR3. Germline V lookup: CDR1 MGHRA, CDR2 YSYEKL. The CDR3 DNA follows: TGCGCCAGCAGCCAAGAGGTAGAGGGGGCAGGGATCTATGGCTACACCTTC. Protein sequence: CASSQEVEGAGIYGYTF.

The V call is TRBV11-2, the J call TRBJ1-1, with D maybe TRBD1 (5 bases). Germline CDR1 and CDR2: SGHAT and FQNNGV. The CDR3 runs 16 residues. Trimming shortened V by 5 bases and J by 1 base, and 17 bases separated the two germline ends. The CDR3 here is CASSPRAGGANTEAFF. CDR3 sequence (DNA): TGTGCCAGCAGCCCACGCGCAGGCGGGGCGAACACTGAAGCTTTCTTT.

As regards this clone: Distinct nucleotide sequences in the sample also encode this CDR3. This chain connects TRBV4-3 to TRBJ2-7, with D possibly TRBD2 on 6 matching bases. The CDR3 runs to 15 residues. The V end lost 0 bases, the J end lost 4 bases, and 13 bases lay between the germline ends. Germline CDR1 and CDR2: LGHNA and YSLEER. The CDR3 DNA reads as TGCGCCAGCAGCCAAGATCGGGGGAATAGGTACGAGCAGTACTTC. Amino acids: CASSQDRGNRYEQYF.

The J gene is TRBJ2-7, the V gene TRBV15; 12 positions agree with TRBD2. J gave up 0 bases and V 4 bases, and 13 bases lay outside the gene matches. Germline lookup yields CDR1 LNHNV and CDR2 YYDKDF (reference sequence). The CDR3 spans 19 residues. CDR3 in amino acids: CATSKPGLAGGISSYEQYF. The CDR3 DNA follows: TGTGCCACCAGCAAACCGGGACTAGCGGGCGGAATTAGCTCCTACGAGCAGTACTTC.

This sequence joins TRBV30 and TRBJ1-2, with D tentatively TRBD1 (5 bases). V lost 4 bases and J lost 6, with 12 bases in between. This CDR3 spans 12 amino acids. Germline V CDR1 and CDR2: GTSNPN, SVGIG (reference sequence). CDR3 nucleotides: TGTGCCTGGACTTCGGCCAGGGATGGCTACACCTTC. Its protein product is CAWTSARDGYTF.

This chain links TRBV4-3 with TRBJ1-2; D ambiguous. With 2 bases removed from V and 0 bases from J, the gap between germline ends came to 7 bases. Germline-derived CDR1 and CDR2 are LGHNA and YSLEER. This CDR3 contains 14 residues. The CDR3 DNA is TGCGCCAGCAGCCAACGGGTCACTAACTATGGCTACACCTTC. This codes for CASSQRVTNYGYTF.

Only a few counts were recorded for this clone. The rearrangement links TRBV5-1 to TRBJ2-5, with D perhaps matching TRBD1 (6 bases). Germline CDR1 is SGHRS and CDR2 is YFSETQ. The CDR3 is 17 residues long. V was trimmed by 2 bases and J by 2 bases, leaving 19 bases between them. The DNA of the CDR3 is TGCGCCAGCAGCTTACCTACTTACAGGGAAACACAAGAGACCCAGTACTTC. It yields the protein CASSLPTYRETQETQYF.

Here the CDR3 reads CASSLRSSYEQYF. In DNA, the CDR3 is TGTGCCAGCAGCCTGAGAAGCTCCTACGAGCAGTACTTC. This chain joins TRBV6-2 or TRBV6-3 and TRBJ2-7; D is ambiguous. The CDR3 covers 13 residues. The ends were cut back, 6 bases at V and 0 bases at J, with 9 bases in the middle. Germline loops: CDR1 MNHEY, CDR2 SVGEGT.

CDR3 region: CASSSQRGAYEQYF. The CDR3 bases are TGTGCCAGCAGTAGCCAGCGGGGGGCCTACGAGCAGTACTTC. This chain links TRBV2 with TRBJ2-7; 9 bases agree with TRBD2. The CDR3 has 14 residues. From germline, CDR1 is SNHLY and CDR2 FYNNEI. V trimming: 5 bases; J trimming: 2 bases; junction bases outside the gene matches: 4. The full variable domain, in which reference TRBV2 and TRBJ2-7 provide the parts outside the CDR3, is EPEVTQTPSHQVTQMGQEVILRCVPISNHLYFYWYRQILGQKVEFLVSFYNNEISEKSEIFDDQFSVERPDGSNFTLKIRSTKLEDSAMYFCASSSQRGAYEQYFGPGTRLTVT.

The chain joins TRBV4-3 to TRBJ2-7; D might be TRBD1 (5 bases). CDR1 LGHNA and CDR2 YSLEER come from the germline V gene. V gave up 3 bases and J gave up 5 bases, with 20 bases separating them. The CDR3 extends over 16 amino acids. CDR3 bases: TGCGCCAGCAGCCAGGAGATTGTGGTCCAGGGCCACGAGCAGTACTTC. Translated, it gives CASSQEIVVQGHEQYF.

This rearrangement joins TRBV6-6 to TRBJ2-5; TRBD1 agrees at 8 bases. The CDR3 sequence is 15 residues long. The V gene's germline CDR1 is MNHNY and CDR2 SVGAGI (reference sequence). With 5 bases clipped from V and 5 bases from J, the junction kept 10 bases outside the gene matches. This CDR3 reads CASSGTDRGGETQYF. DNA for the CDR3: TGTGCCAGCAGTGGGACAGACAGGGGCGGTGAGACCCAGTACTTC.

This chain links TRBV18 with TRBJ2-3; 12 nucleotides line up with TRBD1. V was pared by 4 bases and J by 6 bases, with 8 bases of the junction left unmatched. CDR1 and CDR2 (germline): KGHSH, LQKENI. The CDR3 has 16 amino acids. The CDR3 bases are TGTGCCAGCTCACTAACGCGGGACAGGGGGCCGGATACGCAGTATTTT. It encodes CASSLTRDRGPDTQYF.

The J gene is TRBJ2-3, the V gene TRBV2; D possibly corresponds to TRBD1 (5 bases). Germline loops: CDR1 SNHLY, CDR2 FYNNEI. Trimming took 7 bases from V and 1 from J, leaving 15 bases between them. The CDR3 sequence is 15 residues long. The CDR3 coding sequence is TGTGCCAGCACAATCCAGGGCGTGGGCACAGATACGCAGTATTTT. This sequence encodes CASTIQGVGTDTQYF. Supplemented by reference TRBV2 and TRBJ2-3, the full variable domain reads EPEVTQTPSHQVTQMGQEVILRCVPISNHLYFYWYRQILGQKVEFLVSFYNNEISEKSEIFDDQFSVERPDGSNFTLKIRSTKLEDSAMYFCASTIQGVGTDTQYFGPGTRLTVL.

This clone occurred once. The gene calls are TRBV5-1 and TRBJ1-2, with 11 bases identical to TRBD1. From germline, CDR1 is SGHRS and CDR2 YFSETQ. CDR3 length equals 15 residues. V shed 1 base, J shed 4 bases, and the junction held 3 bases outside the gene matches. The CDR3 DNA is TGCGCCAGCAGCTTGTGGGGGACAGGGGGCTATGGCTACACCTTC. Its translation: CASSLWGTGGYGYTF.

V and J are TRBV9 and TRBJ2-7; the match to TRBD2 covers 13 bases. The length of the CDR3 is 17 residues. Germline lookup yields CDR1 SGDLS and CDR2 YYNGEE. With V trimmed by 4 bases and J by 4 bases, 11 bases remained unmatched. As DNA, the CDR3 is TGTGCCAGCAGCCCCCGAACCGGGACTAGCGGGGATTACGAGCAGTACTTC. It translates to CASSPRTGTSGDYEQYF. The full variable domain, its missing parts supplied by reference TRBV9 and TRBJ2-7, is DSGVTQTPKHLITATGQRVTLRCSPRSGDLSVYWYQQSLDQGLQFLIQYYNGEERAKGNILERFSAQQFPDLHSELNLSSLELGDSALYFCASSPRTGTSGDYEQYFGPGTRLTVT.

This clone was detected only once. The chain has TRBV12-3 or TRBV12-4 and TRBJ1-2, with TRBD1 as a possible D gene (5 bases). Trimming pared 1 base from V and 5 bases from J, leaving 8 bases between. The CDR3 is 13 amino acids. The CDR3 reads CASSLGRDYGYTF. The CDR3 nucleotides read TGTGCCAGCAGTTTAGGCAGGGATTATGGCTACACCTTC.

Comments on this clone: Other nucleotide sequences from this sample produce the same CDR3. V is TRBV18 and J is TRBJ2-7, with 10 bases that match TRBD1. Trimming at V came to 3 bases and at J to 2 bases, leaving 1 base not matched to a gene. The CDR3 is made up of 14 amino acids. Germline CDR1 KGHSH, CDR2 LQKENI. CDR3 in amino acids: CASSPGQGPYEQYF. Here the CDR3 DNA reads TGTGCCAGCTCACCGGGACAGGGGCCCTACGAGCAGTACTTC.

The chain recombines TRBV2 with TRBJ2-2; D may be TRBD2 (7 bases). V gave up 6 bases and J gave up 0 bases, with 11 bases separating them. Germline CDR1 and CDR2: SNHLY and FYNNEI. The CDR3 is 15 residues long. The CDR3 is CASSGGGPNTGELFF. The CDR3 DNA reads TGTGCCAGCAGCGGCGGGGGCCCGAACACCGGGGAGCTGTTTTTT.

The chain employs TRBV10-3 and TRBJ1-3; no reliable D call. Germline CDR1 is ENHRY and CDR2 is SYGVKD. Trimming took 0 bases from V and 0 from J, leaving 9 bases between them. The CDR3 totals 16 residues. The CDR3 DNA reads TGTGCCATCAGTGAGTCAGGAACAGCCTCTGGAAACACCATATATTTT. It translates to CAISESGTASGNTIYF.

This chain connects TRBV4-3 to TRBJ2-7, with 9 bases that match TRBD1. The CDR3 extends over 15 amino acids. Per germline, CDR1 LGHNA and CDR2 YSLEER. V gave up 5 bases and J gave up 1 base; unmatched junction bases: 6. The CDR3 sequence is CASSADRGASYEQYF. As DNA, the CDR3 is TGCGCCAGCAGCGCGGACAGGGGCGCATCCTACGAGCAGTACTTC.

This clone turned up a few times. V and J are TRBV4-1 and TRBJ1-5, with TRBD1 matching 8 bases. Germline V gene lookup returns CDR1 MGHRA and CDR2 YSYEKL. Trimming took 3 bases from V and 9 from J; bases not matched to a gene: 7. The CDR3 has 14 residues. The CDR3, as DNA: TGCGCCAGCAGCCAGGGACAGGACCCCAGGCCCCAGCATTTT. Its protein is CASSQGQDPRPQHF.

The genes are TRBV19 and TRBJ2-2; TRBD1 aligns across 8 bases. Losses at the gene ends were 10 bases for V and 2 bases for J; bases not matched to a gene: 9. Per germline, CDR1 LNHDA and CDR2 SQIVND (reference sequence). The CDR3 contains 15 residues. CDR3 bases: TGTGCCACTCAACCCGGGACAGGTAACACCGGGGAGCTGTTTTTT. Translated: CATQPGTGNTGELFF.

The CDR3 reads CASSSRGIRGDAYEQYF. The CDR3, as DNA: TGTGCCAGCAGCTCAAGAGGAATAAGGGGTGATGCCTACGAGCAGTACTTC. V gene TRBV4-2 combines with J gene TRBJ2-7, with TRBD1 as a possible D gene (5 bases). The V end was cut by 5 bases, the J end by 2 bases, with 22 bases between. The germline CDR1 and CDR2 sequences are LGHNA and YNFKEQ. The CDR3 consists of 17 residues.

This clone has a single count. The V gene is TRBV12-5, the J gene TRBJ2-1; 9 positions match TRBD1. CDR1 and CDR2 (germline): LGHNT, FRNRAP. The junction had 5 bases not matched to a gene; V was cut back by 6 bases and J by 5 bases. The CDR3 has 14 residues. In DNA, the CDR3 is TGTGCTAGTGGAGGGACAGGGCTTAACAATGAGCAGTTCTTC. This encodes CASGGTGLNNEQFF.

This clone was seen a single time. The chain couples TRBV24-1 to TRBJ1-2, with D perhaps TRBD1 (5 bases). The ends were cut back, 4 bases at V and 7 bases at J, with 15 bases in the middle. Germline V gene lookup returns CDR1 KGHDR and CDR2 SFDVKD. The length of the CDR3 is 14 residues. CDR3: CATSDPRGGGGYTF. The CDR3 coding sequence is TGTGCCACCAGTGACCCGAGGGGAGGAGGTGGCTACACCTTC.

This clone was found a few times. This sequence joins TRBV5-8 and TRBJ1-5; no clear D. V lost 2 bases to trimming and J lost 10 bases, with 13 bases between them. The CDR3 totals 13 residues. Looked up from germline, CDR1 is SGHTS and CDR2 is YDEGEE. As DNA, the CDR3 is TGTGCCAGCAGCTTTTCCTTTCGGGGACCCCAGCATTTT. It specifies CASSFSFRGPQHF.

This sequence joins TRBV5-8 and TRBJ1-1, with no clear D. Germline V gene sequence: CDR1 SGHTS, CDR2 YDEGEE. The CDR3 runs 16 residues. Trimming pared 2 bases from V and 1 base from J, leaving 15 bases between. The CDR3 DNA reads TGTGCCAGCAGCTTCCTCCGGTCGACTGGGAACACTGAAGCTTTCTTT. Translating it yields CASSFLRSTGNTEAFF.

The V and J genes are TRBV21-1 and TRBJ1-6; the table assigns TRBD1, which was not confirmed against the DNA. TRBV21-1 is a pseudogene. The CDR3 spans 14 residues. CDR3 nucleotide sequence: TGTGCCAGCACCCCTGGACAGTGCAATTCACCCCTCCACTTT. Its protein product is CASTPGQCNSPLHF.

The V call is TRBV5-5, the J call TRBJ1-2; the D gene is possibly TRBD1 (5 bases). With 0 bases removed from V and 5 bases from J, the gap between germline ends came to 20 bases. CDR1 is SGHKS, CDR2 YYEKEE, per germline (reference sequence). This CDR3 spans 17 amino acids. The CDR3 spells CASSLVAAGQGGYGYTF. The CDR3 DNA reads TGTGCCAGCAGCTTGGTGGCGGCGGGGCAGGGTGGTTATGGCTACACCTTC.

This chain joins TRBV11-3 and TRBJ1-1, with unresolved D. The germline CDR1 and CDR2 sequences are SGHNT and YENEEA. The V and J ends lost 0 bases and 0 bases respectively, with 11 bases between them. The CDR3 is made up of 16 amino acids. The CDR3 coding sequence is TGTGCCAGCAGCTTAGACGGGAGGGAAATGAACACTGAAGCTTTCTTT. Its protein is CASSLDGREMNTEAFF.

This sequence joins TRBV15 and TRBJ1-2; TRBD1 matches at 10 bases. This CDR3 is 15 amino acids long. Germline trimming cut 4 bases from V and 4 bases from J; bases unmatched to any gene: 6. Germline lookup yields CDR1 LNHNV and CDR2 YYDKDF (reference sequence). For the CDR3, the DNA is TGTGCCACCAGCATAGGGACAGGGGAGGGCTATGGCTACACCTTC. Protein: CATSIGTGEGYGYTF. Combining the CDR3 with reference TRBV15 and TRBJ1-2 gives the whole variable domain DAMVIQNPRYQVTQFGKPVTLSCSQTLNHNVMYWYQQKSSQAPKLLFHYYDKDFNNEADTPDNFQSRRPNTSFCFLDIRSPGLGDTAMYLCATSIGTGEGYGYTFGSGTRLTVV.

The rearrangement joins TRBV13 to TRBJ1-6, with 7 positions matching TRBD1. Germline V gene lookup returns CDR1 PRHDT and CDR2 FYEKMQ (reference sequence). V dropped 0 bases and J dropped 7; count of bases not matched to a gene: 3. The CDR3 sequence is 15 residues long. CDR3 DNA: TGTGCCAGCAGCTTAGGGGACAGGAAAAATTCACCCCTCCACTTT. The encoded protein is CASSLGDRKNSPLHF. Filled out from reference TRBV13 and TRBJ1-6, the complete variable domain reads AAGVIQSPRHLIKEKRETATLKCYPIPRHDTVYWYQQGPGQDPQFLISFYEKMQSDKGSIPDRFSAQQFSDYHSELNMSSLELGDSALYFCASSLGDRKNSPLHFGNGTRLTVT.